This T cell receptor (beta chain) was recorded in a study of T cells in Graves' hyperthyroidism and ophthalmopathy. Points from the study as a whole: A median approximately 6.5 months before onset, the model predicted ophthalmopathy.

This clonotype was observed a few times. What it recognizes is unknown. Researchers amplified the TCR beta CDR3 regions from RNA transcripts. The primer set for the first-round RT-PCR of the TCR CDR3 was HTBI. TCRdb ran MiXCR on the multiplex PCR reads and lists one entry per CDR3 protein. The repertoire holds 490,000 or so distinct CDR3 sequences, roughly 16% seen once, with 25% to 30% in the top ten. J was trimmed by 8 bases and V by 8 bases; bases with no gene match: 8. Germline values: CDR1 MNHEY, CDR2 SMNVEV (reference sequence). The CDR3 is made up of 14 amino acids. Researchers barred patients who had uncontrolled infection, other autoimmune disease, pregnancy or lactation. Diagnostic decisions used clinical symptoms, serum thyroxine and TRAb, thyroid ultrasound and orbital computed tomography.

The clonotype was recovered from a woman under 40 with Graves' ophthalmopathy. The sequenced sample consisted of blood. This chain connects TRBV27 to TRBJ2-1; 11 nucleotides align to TRBD1. The CDR3 nucleotides read TGTGCCAGCCGCGGGACAGGGGGATCGCATGAGCAGTTCTTC. Translated: CASRGTGGSHEQFF.